One sample yielded the 27 T cell receptor beta chains listed below, sequenced in a study of cytomegalovirus exposure and HLA in healthy donors. The primer mix had 60 Vbeta and 13 Jbeta primers. Profiled with immunoSEQ multiplex PCR; TCRdb holds only in-frame clones, not every one. The sample has around 150,000 clones; around 75% are singletons. The specimen was PBMCs. The receptors here all came from a woman between 45 and 65 years old in good health and CMV-seropositive.

This clone has more than one count but fewer than ten. The chain is built from TRBV5-8 and TRBJ1-5; 7 bases are a match to TRBD1. Germline V CDR1 and CDR2: SGHTS, YDEGEE. The CDR3 totals 14 residues. V was pared by 6 bases and J by 6 bases, with 9 bases of the junction left unmatched. Here the CDR3 DNA reads TGTGCCAGCACCTCGAGGGGGCAGGTTCAGCCCCAGCATTTT. As protein: CASTSRGQVQPQHF.

This clone was seen more than once but under ten times. The chain employs TRBV7-3 and TRBJ2-3; D unresolved. From germline, CDR1 is SGHTA and CDR2 FQGTGA. V shed 0 bases and J shed 6 bases, with 10 bases lying between them. The CDR3 extends over 14 amino acids. The CDR3 bases are TGTGCCAGCAGCTTAACCCTCCAGGCGGATACGCAGTATTTT. This codes for CASSLTLQADTQYF.

CDR3 DNA: TGTGCCAGTAGGGCCGGGACAGGGTCAGATACGCAGTATTTT. This gives the protein CASRAGTGSDTQYF. The chain recombines TRBV19 with TRBJ2-3; TRBD1 matches 9 bases. CDR3 length: 14 residues. V trimming: 6 bases; J trimming: 4 bases; junction bases outside the gene matches: 5. Germline V gene data show CDR1 as LNHDA and CDR2 as SQIVND (reference sequence).

The V call is TRBV6-1, the J call TRBJ1-3; unclear D gene. The germline CDR1 and CDR2 sequences are MNHNS and SASEGT. The CDR3 is 13 amino acids. V was pared by 3 bases and J by 4 bases, with 7 bases between. The CDR3 is CASSDRHGNTIYF. DNA for the CDR3: TGTGCCAGCAGTGATAGACACGGAAACACCATATATTTT.

The rearrangement joins TRBV6-1 to TRBJ1-1, with D possibly being TRBD1 (6 bases). The ends were cut back, 7 bases at V and 2 bases at J, with 11 bases in the middle. The CDR3 sequence is 13 residues long. Germline CDR1 reads MNHNS; CDR2 reads SASEGT. The CDR3 DNA sequence: TGTGCCAGCACCCTACAGGGAAACACTGAAGCTTTCTTT. This sequence encodes CASTLQGNTEAFF.

The V call is TRBV2, the J call TRBJ2-1, with 11 bases fitting TRBD2. Germline-derived CDR1 and CDR2 are SNHLY and FYNNEI. CDR3 length: 15 residues. V lost 6 bases and J lost 8; bases outside the gene matches: 9. The CDR3 bases are TGTGCCAGCAGGCAGCTAGCGGGGGGTGGGGATGAGCAGTTCTTC. Its translation is CASRQLAGGGDEQFF. Supplemented by reference TRBV2 and TRBJ2-1, the full variable domain reads EPEVTQTPSHQVTQMGQEVILRCVPISNHLYFYWYRQILGQKVEFLVSFYNNEISEKSEIFDDQFSVERPDGSNFTLKIRSTKLEDSAMYFCASRQLAGGGDEQFFGPGTRLTVL.

The chain employs TRBV6-6 and TRBJ2-4; perhaps TRBD1 as D (5 bases). Germline CDR1 reads MNHNY; CDR2 reads SVGAGI (reference sequence). This CDR3 is 15 amino acids long. The germline V and J ends were trimmed by 6 bases and 0 bases, with 12 bases remaining between them. The CDR3 DNA sequence: TGTGCCAGCAGAGGGGCTGAGGTAGCCAAAAACATTCAGTACTTC. This sequence encodes CASRGAEVAKNIQYF.

V is TRBV6-6 and J is TRBJ1-4, with 8 bases fitting TRBD1. This CDR3 has 14 residues. The germline gives CDR1 MNHNY, CDR2 SVGAGI (reference sequence). J lost 7 bases, V lost 3 bases, and 4 bases had no gene match. CDR3 sequence: CASSYPDRGEKLFF. Written as DNA, the CDR3 is TGTGCCAGCAGTTATCCCGACAGGGGTGAAAAACTGTTTTTT.

This chain uses TRBV7-8 with TRBJ1-1, with D maybe TRBD1 (5 bases). The CDR3 sequence is 13 residues long. Trimming left V 4 bases short and J 4 bases short, with 10 bases between. CDR1 and CDR2 from the germline V gene are SGHVS and FQNEAQ. The CDR3 here is CASSSRGGTEAFF. In nucleotides, the CDR3 is TGTGCCAGCAGCTCTAGGGGAGGCACTGAAGCTTTCTTT.

The genes are TRBV28 and TRBJ1-2; TRBD1 matches 9 bases. Germline V gene sequence: CDR1 MDHEN, CDR2 SYDVKM. This CDR3 has 13 amino acids. The junction had 3 bases not matched to a gene; V was cut back by 5 bases and J by 5 bases. The CDR3 loop reads CASSLGQGYGYTF. In DNA form, the CDR3 reads TGTGCCAGCAGTCTGGGACAGGGTTATGGCTACACCTTC.

The chain couples TRBV5-6 to TRBJ1-2; D unresolved. The CDR3 loop spans 14 amino acids. The V gene lost 0 bases and the J gene lost 4 bases, with 10 bases spanning the gap. Germline V gene sequence: CDR1 SGHDT, CDR2 YYEEEE. The CDR3 DNA reads as TGTGCCAGCAGCTTGGGCGGGCACGGCTATGGCTACACCTTC. This gives the protein CASSLGGHGYGYTF.

V is TRBV5-6 and J is TRBJ2-5; 12 nucleotides align to TRBD2. The CDR3 covers 15 residues. From germline, CDR1 is SGHDT and CDR2 YYEEEE. Trimming removed 5 bases from V and 2 bases from J; junction bases left unmatched: 4. CDR3 amino acids: CASRPSGGGQETQYF. The CDR3 nucleotides read TGTGCCAGCAGACCTAGCGGGGGGGGACAAGAGACCCAGTACTTC.

V and J are TRBV4-1 and TRBJ1-2, with TRBD1 matching 7 bases. The J segment lost 4 bases and the V segment lost 6 bases, leaving 11 bases of the junction unmatched. The CDR3 is 15 residues long. Germline values: CDR1 MGHRA, CDR2 YSYEKL. CDR3 nucleotides: TGCGCCAGCAGACCTCAGGGACAGCGCCGCTATGGCTACACCTTC. It yields the protein CASRPQGQRRYGYTF.

The V call is TRBV7-9, the J call TRBJ2-2; D is possibly TRBD1 (5 bases). The CDR3 is 13 residues long. Trimming removed 5 bases from V and 8 bases from J, with 12 bases in between. From germline, CDR1 is SEHNR and CDR2 FQNEAQ (reference sequence). The CDR3 DNA reads TGTGCCAGCAGCCCAGGGTGGGCAGGGGAGCTGTTTTTT. Its translation is CASSPGWAGELFF.

This rearrangement joins TRBV6-1 to TRBJ1-2; 11 nucleotides line up with TRBD1. V shed 11 bases, J shed 7 bases, and the junction held 12 bases outside the gene matches. The CDR3 has 14 amino acids. Germline CDR1 MNHNS, CDR2 SASEGT. The CDR3: CALGRTGGASGYTF. The CDR3 DNA reads TGTGCCCTTGGGAGGACAGGGGGCGCCTCTGGCTACACCTTC.

This clone was detected only a few times. V is TRBV9 and J is TRBJ1-6; the match to TRBD1 covers 7 bases. Germline V CDR1 and CDR2: SGDLS, YYNGEE. The CDR3 is 14 amino acids. The V gene end was trimmed by 0 bases and the J gene end by 12 bases; junction bases not matched to a gene: 6. The CDR3 DNA follows: TGTGCCAGCAGCGTAGGAATAGGGGGCGGACCCCTCCACTTT. It is translated as CASSVGIGGGPLHF.

V and J are TRBV19 and TRBJ2-3; 8 bases fit TRBD2. The CDR3 is 14 amino acids. Looked up from germline, CDR1 is LNHDA and CDR2 is SQIVND (reference sequence). Trimming removed 6 bases from V and 3 bases from J; junction bases left unmatched: 5. The CDR3 DNA reads TGTGCCAGTAGGCAAGCGGGGGAGACAGATACGCAGTATTTT. Its protein product is CASRQAGETDTQYF.

This sequence joins TRBV5-1 and TRBJ1-1; 7 nucleotides line up with TRBD1. Germline CDR1 SGHRS, CDR2 YFSETQ. V shed 4 bases, J shed 6 bases, and the junction held 3 bases outside the gene matches. The CDR3 length is 12 residues. CDR3 in amino acids: CASSAGTAEAFF. The CDR3 nucleotides read TGCGCCAGCAGCGCTGGGACAGCTGAAGCTTTCTTT.

The genes are TRBV5-5 and TRBJ1-1, with D tentatively TRBD1 (5 bases). With 2 bases removed from V and 0 bases from J, the gap between germline ends came to 11 bases. Germline values: CDR1 SGHKS, CDR2 YYEKEE (reference sequence). The CDR3 is made up of 15 amino acids. In DNA form, the CDR3 reads TGTGCCAGCAGCTTCGGGGGAAGAATGAACACTGAAGCTTTCTTT. Its translation: CASSFGGRMNTEAFF.

The rearrangement joins TRBV19 to TRBJ2-2; D gene unclear. This CDR3 contains 14 residues. V dropped 1 base and J dropped 5 bases, with 8 bases sitting between them. Germline CDR1 and CDR2: LNHDA and SQIVND (reference sequence). CDR3 residues: CASSIVGATGELFF. The CDR3 DNA reads as TGTGCCAGTAGTATAGTCGGTGCTACCGGGGAGCTGTTTTTT. Complete variable domain (other parts from reference TRBV19 and TRBJ2-2): DGGITQSPKYLFRKEGQNVTLSCEQNLNHDAMYWYRQDPGQGLRLIYYSQIVNDFQKGDIAEGYSVSREKKESFPLTVTSAQKNPTAFYLCASSIVGATGELFFGEGSRLTVL.

The V gene is TRBV5-6, the J gene TRBJ2-5; TRBD1 is a possible D gene (6 bases). The J call may be wrong; the DNA end is better matched by TRBJ2-7. Germline V gives CDR1 SGHDT, CDR2 YYEEEE. The length of the CDR3 is 13 residues. The DNA for the CDR3 is TGTGCCAGCAGCTTTGACAGGCTCGACGAGCAGTACTTC. Translated: CASSFDRLDEQYF.

The V gene is TRBV29-1, the J gene TRBJ1-1; the D is unclear. CDR3 length: 12 amino acids. The ends were cut back, 4 bases at V and 8 bases at J, with 14 bases in the middle. CDR1 is SQVTM and CDR2 is ANQGSEA in the germline V gene. This CDR3 is CSVGRFFGEAFF. The DNA for the CDR3 is TGCAGCGTTGGAAGATTCTTCGGGGAAGCTTTCTTT.

V usage is TRBV30 and J usage is TRBJ2-7; 9 bases are a match to TRBD2. CDR3 length: 14 residues. The V and J ends lost 2 bases and 2 bases, in that order; junction bases with no gene match: 4. Germline V lookup: CDR1 GTSNPN, CDR2 SVGIG (reference sequence). CDR3 DNA sequence: TGTGCCTGGAGTAGCGGGAGGACCACCTACGAGCAGTACTTC. Translating it yields CAWSSGRTTYEQYF.

The table lists this clone with a count of one. This CDR3 reads CASSGPGTGFGNTIYF. In DNA form, the CDR3 reads TGTGCCAGCAGTGGGCCCGGGACAGGGTTTGGAAACACCATATATTTT. V gene TRBV2 combines with J gene TRBJ1-3, with 9 bases fitting TRBD1. Looked up from germline, CDR1 is SNHLY and CDR2 is FYNNEI. J lost 3 bases, V lost 4 bases, and 7 bases had no gene match. CDR3 length: 16 residues.

The rearrangement links TRBV5-1 to TRBJ2-1; weak D call: TRBD1 (6 bases). This CDR3 region has 14 residues. The germline V and J ends were trimmed by 1 base and 5 bases, with 10 bases remaining between them. The germline CDR1 and CDR2 sequences are SGHRS and YFSETQ. The CDR3 sequence: CASSLRAGDNEQFF. The DNA for the CDR3 is TGCGCCAGCAGCTTGAGAGCAGGGGACAATGAGCAGTTCTTC.

The table lists this clone with a few counts. The chain joins TRBV6-6 to TRBJ2-3; the match to TRBD2 covers 12 bases. The trim removed 5 bases at V and 13 bases at J, leaving 4 bases unmatched. Germline V gives CDR1 MNHNY, CDR2 SVGAGI (reference sequence). CDR3 length: 12 amino acids. In DNA, the CDR3 is TGTGCCAGCAGTCCTAGCGGGAGGGCGGAGTATTTT. This codes for CASSPSGRAEYF.

The chain recombines TRBV18 with TRBJ2-1, with D possibly matching TRBD2 (5 bases). CDR3 length: 16 residues. In germline, CDR1 is KGHSH, CDR2 LQKENI. Trimming left V 0 bases short and J 1 base short, with 10 bases between. CDR3 nucleotides: TGTGCCAGCTCACCACCCGGGGTTATATCCTACAATGAGCAGTTCTTC. Translation gives CASSPPGVISYNEQFF.